Each of the 16 T cell receptor beta chains below was sequenced from the same sample in a study of beta chain features in type 1 diabetes. Study-wide results and caveats: Moderately but significantly shorter TCRB CDR3s were found in Type 1 diabetes patients in all four CD4+ subsets.

No antigens are known for them. Sequenced material consisted of expressed TCRB transcripts (all of the isolated RNA was reverse transcribed). The table came from immunoSEQ multiplex PCR; TCRdb's copy has only in-frame clones and leaves some out. Of under 300,000 clones listed, approximately 16% are singletons. Material: naive CD4+ T cells from blood. The receptors were sampled from a man aged 25 to 40 with type 1 diabetes.

This clone was counted only a few times. This rearrangement joins TRBV5-4 to TRBJ2-1, with TRBD1 as a possible D gene (6 bases). The ends were cut back, 2 bases at V and 3 bases at J, with 15 bases in the middle. Germline CDR1 is SGHNT and CDR2 is YYREEE (reference sequence). The CDR3 covers 16 residues. CDR3 residues: CASSLYRDTNYNEQFF. The CDR3 coding sequence is TGTGCCAGCAGCTTATACCGGGACACAAACTACAATGAGCAGTTCTTC.

This sequence joins TRBV7-9 and TRBJ2-7; D gene unclear. Germline CDR1 reads SEHNR; CDR2 reads FQNEAQ (reference sequence). V was shortened by 4 bases and J by 0 bases, with 7 bases between the two germline ends. CDR3 length equals 13 residues. The CDR3 DNA reads TGTGCCAGCAGCTCAAGGAACTCCTACGAGCAGTACTTC. Translation gives CASSSRNSYEQYF. Drawing the rest from reference TRBV7-9 and TRBJ2-7, the complete variable domain is DTGVSQNPRHKITKRGQNVTFRCDPISEHNRLYWYRQTLGQGPEFLTYFQNEAQLEKSRLLSDRFSAERPKGSFSTLEIQRTEQGDSAMYLCASSSRNSYEQYFGPGTRLTVT.

This chain's CDR3 is CASSLLDRGQSGANVLTF. For the CDR3, the DNA is TGTGCCAGCTCCCTCCTGGACAGGGGTCAATCCGGGGCCAACGTCCTGACTTTC. The chain uses TRBV18 and TRBJ2-6; 9 bases are a match to TRBD1. The CDR3 totals 18 residues. V dropped 6 bases and J dropped 4; count of bases not matched to a gene: 13. Germline V gene data show CDR1 as KGHSH and CDR2 as LQKENI.

The chain employs TRBV25-1 and TRBJ1-5, with D maybe TRBD1 (5 bases). The germline V gene encodes CDR1 MGHDK and CDR2 SYGVNS. Trimming cost V 4 bases and J 7 bases, with 14 bases left between them. The CDR3 sequence is 14 residues long. CDR3 DNA sequence: TGTGCCAGCAGTGGTAGTCAGGGCAGCCAGCCCCAGCATTTT. As protein: CASSGSQGSQPQHF. Together with reference TRBV25-1 and TRBJ1-5, the CDR3 gives the full variable domain: EADIYQTPRYLVIGTGKKITLECSQTMGHDKMYWYQQDPGMELHLIHYSYGVNSTEKGDLSSESTVSRIRTEHFPLTLESARPSHTSQYLCASSGSQGSQPQHFGDGTRLSIL.

The rearrangement joins TRBV4-1 to TRBJ2-7; 12 nucleotides line up with TRBD2. CDR3 length: 16 amino acids. Per germline, CDR1 MGHRA and CDR2 YSYEKL. The V segment lost 0 bases and the J segment 3 bases; nucleotides outside the gene matches: 3. This CDR3 reads CASSQDQGLAGYEQYF. The DNA for the CDR3 is TGCGCCAGCAGCCAAGATCAGGGACTAGCGGGCTACGAGCAGTACTTC.

V and J are TRBV5-4 and TRBJ2-5; 8 nucleotides agree with TRBD2. The junction had 0 bases not matched to a gene; V was cut back by 1 base and J by 4 bases. Germline-derived CDR1 and CDR2 are SGHNT and YYREEE (reference sequence). This CDR3 is 13 amino acids long. The CDR3, as DNA: TGTGCCAGCAGCTTGACTAGCGGAGAGACCCAGTACTTC. Protein sequence: CASSLTSGETQYF. Looking up the rest from reference TRBV5-4 and TRBJ2-5 gives the full variable domain: ETGVTQSPTHLIKTRGQQVTLRCSSQSGHNTVSWYQQALGQGPQFIFQYYREEENGRGNFPPRFSGLQFPNYSSELNVNALELDDSALYLCASSLTSGETQYFGPGTRLLVL.

In this sample, this clone turned up a few times. At one end, the junction sequence differs from germline, possibly due to a read error. The chain couples TRBV7-9 to TRBJ2-3; TRBD2 is a possible D gene (6 bases). The germline V gene has CDR1 SEHNR and CDR2 FQNEAQ (reference sequence). The CDR3 has 15 amino acids. CDR3 sequence reads: CASRLAALRTDTQYF. CDR3 in DNA: TGTGCCAGCAGATTAGCGGCTTTGCGCACAGATACGCAGTATTTT. Looking up the rest from reference TRBV7-9 and TRBJ2-3 gives the full variable domain: DTGVSQNPRHKITKRGQNVTFRCDPISEHNRLYWYRQTLGQGPEFLTYFQNEAQLEKSRLLSDRFSAERPKGSFSTLEIQRTEQGDSAMYLCASRLAALRTDTQYFGPGTRLTVL.

This clone has more than one count but fewer than ten. Here the CDR3 reads CASSRPEDSQETQYF. The CDR3 coding sequence is TGTGCCAGCAGCCGACCGGAGGACAGCCAAGAGACCCAGTACTTC. V and J are TRBV25-1 and TRBJ2-5, with D perhaps matching TRBD1 (6 bases). The CDR3 has 15 residues. CDR1 MGHDK and CDR2 SYGVNS come from the germline V gene. The V end lost 6 bases, the J end lost 1 base, and 15 bases lay between the germline ends.

This clone was detected only a few times. The chain uses TRBV7-2 and TRBJ2-2; D perhaps matches TRBD2 (5 bases). The germline V gene encodes CDR1 SGHTA and CDR2 FQGNSA. V was pared by 5 bases and J by 1 base, with 8 bases between. The length of the CDR3 is 14 residues. The CDR3 DNA reads TGTGCCAGCAGCCTTCGGGGGAACACCGGGGAGCTGTTTTTT. Protein sequence: CASSLRGNTGELFF.

There are a few counts of this clone. CDR3 bases: TGTGCCTGGAGTGAGATAGCGGGACACGAGCAGTTCTTC. It is translated as CAWSEIAGHEQFF. The chain links TRBV30 to TRBJ2-1, with TRBD2 matching over 8 bases. This CDR3 has 13 residues. Germline CDR1 GTSNPN, CDR2 SVGIG (reference sequence). Losses at the gene ends were 1 base for V and 10 bases for J; bases not matched to a gene: 6.

The chain has TRBV28 and TRBJ2-1; 7 bases line up with TRBD2. This CDR3 has 14 residues. Germline CDR1 is MDHEN and CDR2 is SYDVKM. V lost 6 bases to trimming and J lost 4 bases; unmatched junction nucleotides: 6. The CDR3 protein is CASRTTSRYNEQFF. CDR3 nucleotide sequence: TGTGCCAGCAGGACGACTAGCCGATACAATGAGCAGTTCTTC.

The CDR3 loop reads CASSWGFSNQPQHF. In DNA form, the CDR3 reads TGTGCCAGCAGCTGGGGATTTAGCAATCAGCCCCAGCATTTT. The chain employs TRBV7-9 and TRBJ1-5; no firm D call. The ends were cut back, 4 bases at V and 0 bases at J, with 7 bases in the middle. Germline V lookup: CDR1 SEHNR, CDR2 FQNEAQ (reference sequence). The CDR3 has 14 amino acids.

This clone has a handful of counts. The gene calls are TRBV10-3 and TRBJ2-3; D tentatively fits TRBD1 or TRBD2 (5 bases each). Between the trimmed V and J ends, which lost 8 bases and 5 bases, there was a span of 14 bases. This CDR3 is built from 13 residues. Germline V gene lookup returns CDR1 ENHRY and CDR2 SYGVKD. The CDR3 reads CAIRDPLLDTQYF. The CDR3, as DNA: TGTGCCATCCGGGACCCTCTATTAGATACGCAGTATTTT.

This clone has a handful of counts. This chain uses TRBV25-1 with TRBJ2-7, with 9 bases aligning to TRBD1. The germline gives CDR1 MGHDK, CDR2 SYGVNS. The junction had 8 bases not matched to a gene; V was cut back by 3 bases and J by 2 bases. There are 16 residues in the CDR3. CDR3 bases: TGTGCCAGCAGTGACCCGGGACAGGGTTCGGCCTACGAGCAGTACTTC. Its translation is CASSDPGQGSAYEQYF.

This clone was recorded once. V is TRBV25-1 and J is TRBJ1-4, with TRBD1 as a possible D gene (5 bases). This CDR3 contains 14 residues. Germline V CDR1 and CDR2: MGHDK, SYGVNS. V was cut by 1 base and J by 5 bases, with 8 bases left in between. The CDR3 region is CASSELRDNEKLFF. The CDR3 DNA sequence: TGTGCCAGCAGTGAATTGAGGGACAATGAAAAACTGTTTTTT.

There are a few counts of this clone. CDR3 protein: CASSQPAGVGTDTQYF. The DNA for the CDR3 is TGTGCCAGCAGCCAGCCAGCGGGAGTGGGCACAGATACGCAGTATTTT. The genes are TRBV7-2 and TRBJ2-3, with 8 nucleotides matching TRBD2. Germline V CDR1 and CDR2: SGHTA, FQGNSA. J lost 1 base, V lost 5 bases, and 8 bases had no gene match. The CDR3 has 16 residues.